This TCR beta chain was identified during a study of OX40 agonist ivuxolimab in advanced cancers. Researchers took blood at baseline, on cycle 4 day 1, and on cycle 7 day 1. CDR3 length equals 16 residues. The J segment lost 3 bases and the V segment lost 5 bases, leaving 10 bases of the junction unmatched. The V gene's germline CDR1 is MDHEN and CDR2 SYDVKM. The method was immunoSEQ multiplex PCR; TCRdb's version includes in-frame clones alone and lacks a portion of them. Among about 89,000 clones listed, around 90% were seen once. This receptor was identified in an adult with an advanced solid tumor such as melanoma, head and neck, liver or kidney cancer. The rearrangement links TRBV28 to TRBJ2-1; 7 positions agree with TRBD1. The sample here was CD4+ or CD8+ T cells sorted from blood, taken in a trial of the OX40 agonist ivuxolimab. The CDR3 region has the DNA TGTGCCAGCAGTCCAACAGGGGAAGGGCACTACAATGAGCAGTTCTTC. It yields the protein CASSPTGEGHYNEQFF.